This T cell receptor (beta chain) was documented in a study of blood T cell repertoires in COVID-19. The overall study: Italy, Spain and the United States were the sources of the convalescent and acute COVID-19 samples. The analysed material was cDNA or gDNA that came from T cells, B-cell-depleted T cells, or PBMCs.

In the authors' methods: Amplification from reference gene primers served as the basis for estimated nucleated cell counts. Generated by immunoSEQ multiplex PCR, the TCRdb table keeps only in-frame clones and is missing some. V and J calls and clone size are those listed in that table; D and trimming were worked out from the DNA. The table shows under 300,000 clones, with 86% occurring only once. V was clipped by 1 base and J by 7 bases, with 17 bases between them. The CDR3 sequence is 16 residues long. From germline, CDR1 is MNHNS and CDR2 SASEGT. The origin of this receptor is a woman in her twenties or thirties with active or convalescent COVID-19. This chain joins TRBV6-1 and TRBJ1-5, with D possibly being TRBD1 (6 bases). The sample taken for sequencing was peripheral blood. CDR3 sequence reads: CASSEEWAQGGQPQHF. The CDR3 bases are TGTGCCAGCAGTGAAGAGTGGGCACAGGGCGGGCAGCCCCAGCATTTT.